These 23 T cell receptor beta chains were sequenced from one sample in a study of T cells in Graves' hyperthyroidism and ophthalmopathy. Amplified TCR beta CDR3 regions derived from RNA transcripts. Using the HTBI primer set, a first-round RT-PCR was run on the TCR CDR3. TCRdb passed the multiplex PCR reads through MiXCR, listing each CDR3 protein once. Counted here are hundreds of thousands of distinct CDR3 sequences, 15% to 20% occurring once; the ten biggest clones make up approximately 50%. The material sequenced was blood. The receptor set was obtained from a middle-aged man with Graves' ophthalmopathy.

The V gene is TRBV27, the J gene TRBJ2-1; D might be TRBD2 (6 bases). Trimming removed 6 bases at V and 8 bases at J, with 20 bases between. The CDR3 contains 15 residues. The germline CDR1 and CDR2 sequences are MNHEY and SMNVEV (reference sequence). The CDR3 loop is CASRRTTITNHEQFF. DNA for the CDR3: TGTGCCAGCAGGCGGACTACCATTACGAACCATGAGCAGTTCTTC.

With regard to this clonotype: Germline and junction disagree at one end, which may indicate a read error. The rearrangement joins TRBV3-1 to TRBJ2-7; maybe TRBD1 (6 bases). Germline CDR1 LGHDT, CDR2 YNNKEL (reference sequence). This CDR3 is built from 14 residues. DNA for the CDR3: TGCGCCAGCAGCCATTTCAGGGGCTCCTACGAGCAGTACTTC. Its translation: CASSHFRGSYEQYF.

The rearrangement uses TRBV20-1 and TRBJ2-7; D may be TRBD2 (5 bases). This CDR3 has 13 amino acids. With 0 bases removed from V and 6 bases from J, the gap between germline ends came to 12 bases. The V gene's germline CDR1 is DFQATT and CDR2 SNEGSKA (reference sequence). CDR3 DNA sequence: TGCAGTGCTAGAGATTACCGGGATTTCGAGCAGTACTTC. This translates into CSARDYRDFEQYF.

This clonotype was observed at least ten times. This chain uses TRBV28 with TRBJ1-5; no clear D gene. Germline V gene sequence: CDR1 MDHEN, CDR2 SYDVKM. The CDR3 totals 14 residues. V gave up 3 bases and J gave up 4 bases, with 10 bases separating them. The DNA for the CDR3 is TGTGCCAGCAGTTTCAGCGGATTTAATCAGCCCCAGCATTTT. It specifies CASSFSGFNQPQHF.

This clonotype was seen a few times. CDR3 sequence reads: CASRHRGPYEQYF. CDR3 coding DNA: TGTGCCAGCAGGCACAGGGGGCCCTACGAGCAGTACTTC. The chain uses TRBV28 and TRBJ2-7; 9 nucleotides line up with TRBD1. Germline V lookup: CDR1 MDHEN, CDR2 SYDVKM. The CDR3 extends over 13 amino acids. V shed 6 bases and J 2 bases; nucleotides not matched to a gene: 2.

This clonotype was seen at least ten times. The chain joins TRBV29-1 to TRBJ1-1; 8 bases align to TRBD1. J was trimmed by 3 bases and V by 5 bases; bases with no gene match: 8. Germline V gene sequence: CDR1 SQVTM, CDR2 ANQGSEA. CDR3 size: 14 residues. The CDR3 DNA reads as TGCAGCGTTCTATCGGGACAGGCAGACACTGAAGCTTTCTTT. It translates to CSVLSGQADTEAFF.

This chain joins TRBV10-3 and TRBJ2-3, with D possibly TRBD1 on 6 matching bases. This CDR3 comprises 14 residues. Germline V lookup: CDR1 ENHRY, CDR2 SYGVKD. The V gene lost 6 bases and the J gene lost 5 bases, with 15 bases spanning the gap. The CDR3 is CAISLDQGLDTQYF. The CDR3, as DNA: TGTGCCATCAGCCTGGACCAGGGGCTAGATACGCAGTATTTT.

This clonotype was picked up many times. This chain uses TRBV5-1 with TRBJ2-5; 11 bases fit TRBD2. The CDR3 is 14 amino acids. V dropped 0 bases and J dropped 12; count of bases not matched to a gene: 7. The V gene's germline CDR1 is SGHRS and CDR2 YFSETQ. CDR3 protein: CASSLELAGDQKYF. As DNA, the CDR3 is TGCGCCAGCAGCTTGGAACTAGCGGGAGATCAAAAGTACTTC.

In this sample, this clonotype turned up many times. The chain links TRBV11-2 to TRBJ2-7; D is possibly TRBD1 (6 bases). CDR1 is SGHAT and CDR2 is FQNNGV in the germline V gene. The V end lost 7 bases, the J end lost 1 base, and 17 bases lay between the germline ends. The CDR3 is 15 residues long. The CDR3 is CASMRGTGYSYEQYF. CDR3 DNA sequence: TGTGCCAGCATGAGGGGGACGGGATATTCCTACGAGCAGTACTTC.

Ten or more counts support this clonotype. The rearrangement uses TRBV6-1 and TRBJ1-2; perhaps TRBD1 as D (6 bases). Germline V CDR1 and CDR2: MNHNS, SASEGT. The CDR3 extends over 13 amino acids. V was trimmed by 1 base and J by 5 bases, leaving 8 bases between them. For the CDR3, the DNA is TGTGCCAGCAGTGAAGGCAGGGGTTATGGCTACACCTTC. Translation gives CASSEGRGYGYTF.

The CDR3 sequence: CASSTTTSGSYEQYF. The CDR3, as DNA: TGCGCCAGCAGCACTACGACTAGCGGGAGCTACGAGCAGTACTTC. V gene TRBV5-1 combines with J gene TRBJ2-7; 12 bases align to TRBD2. The CDR3 length is 15 residues. Trimming at V came to 4 bases and at J to 3 bases, leaving 5 bases not matched to a gene. The germline CDR1 and CDR2 sequences are SGHRS and YFSETQ.

The sample holds a few counts of this clonotype. V is TRBV20-1 and J is TRBJ1-2; TRBD1 aligns across 9 bases. The V gene's germline CDR1 is DFQATT and CDR2 SNEGSKA (reference sequence). The CDR3 contains 14 residues. The J segment lost 3 bases and the V segment lost 3 bases, leaving 5 bases of the junction unmatched. CDR3 in amino acids: CSARGTGWHYGYTF. The CDR3 DNA follows: TGCAGTGCTAGGGGGACAGGGTGGCACTATGGCTACACCTTC.

This clonotype has more than one count but fewer than ten. V usage is TRBV6-1 and J usage is TRBJ2-7; 7 nucleotides agree with TRBD1. This CDR3 is 14 amino acids long. The V gene's germline CDR1 is MNHNS and CDR2 SASEGT. The trim removed 5 bases at V and 3 bases at J, leaving 7 bases unmatched. This CDR3 reads CASSPGTAFYEQYF. As DNA, the CDR3 is TGTGCCAGCAGTCCCGGGACAGCCTTCTACGAGCAGTACTTC.

Details on this clonotype: An end of the junction differs from the germline gene, which may be a read error. The V and J genes are TRBV7-6 and TRBJ1-1, with TRBD1 matching 10 bases. The CDR3 loop spans 13 amino acids. In germline, CDR1 is SGHVS, CDR2 FNYEAQ. CDR3 coding DNA: TGTGCCAGCAGCTATCCGGGACAGGGGAAGGATATCTTT. This encodes CASSYPGQGKDIF.

This clonotype was seen ten or more times. The gene calls are TRBV28 and TRBJ2-1; 10 bases agree with TRBD1. V was pared by 1 base and J by 7 bases, with 4 bases of the junction left unmatched. Germline V gene sequence: CDR1 MDHEN, CDR2 SYDVKM. This CDR3 spans 15 amino acids. CDR3 loop: CASSLYGTGDNEQFF. In DNA, the CDR3 is TGTGCCAGCAGTTTATACGGGACAGGGGATAATGAGCAGTTCTTC.

This clonotype was counted only a few times. The chain recombines TRBV20-1 with TRBJ2-5; 7 bases match TRBD2. Trimming took 6 bases from V and 7 from J; bases not matched to a gene: 14. Germline assignment: CDR1 DFQATT and CDR2 SNEGSKA (reference sequence). The CDR3 is 14 residues long. CDR3 amino acids: CSAGGGGTGWTQYF. CDR3 nucleotides: TGCAGTGCCGGAGGCGGGGGTACCGGGTGGACCCAGTACTTC.

The chain has TRBV18 and TRBJ2-5; unclear D gene. Trimming left V 0 bases short and J 6 bases short, with 8 bases between. Germline V lookup: CDR1 KGHSH, CDR2 LQKENI. The CDR3 runs 13 residues. CDR3 bases: TGTGCCAGCTCACCACCGGGTAGTAAGACCCAGTACTTC. This gives the protein CASSPPGSKTQYF. Looking up the rest from reference TRBV18 and TRBJ2-5 gives the full variable domain: NAGVMQNPRHLVRRRGQEARLRCSPMKGHSHVYWYRQLPEEGLKFMVYLQKENIIDESGMPKERFSAEFPKEGPSILRIQQVVRGDSAAYFCASSPPGSKTQYFGPGTRLLVL.

This clonotype was counted a few times. The chain uses TRBV28 and TRBJ1-5, with 11 bases aligning to TRBD1. Looked up from germline, CDR1 is MDHEN and CDR2 is SYDVKM. J lost 7 bases, V lost 5 bases, and 10 bases had no gene match. This CDR3 contains 16 residues. The CDR3 is CASSPGRDRGYQPQHF. The CDR3 nucleotides read TGTGCCAGCAGTCCAGGCCGGGACAGGGGGTACCAGCCCCAGCATTTT. The full variable domain, completed using reference TRBV28 and TRBJ1-5, is DVKVTQSSRYLVKRTGEKVFLECVQDMDHENMFWYRQDPGLGLRLIYFSYDVKMKEKGDIPEGYSVSREKKERFSLILESASTNQTSMYLCASSPGRDRGYQPQHFGDGTRLSIL.

This clonotype was seen more than once but under ten times. The chain joins TRBV28 to TRBJ1-5; the D gene is possibly TRBD1 (6 bases). The CDR3 is made up of 16 amino acids. Germline CDR1 and CDR2: MDHEN and SYDVKM. The V end was cut by 1 base, the J end by 2 bases, with 12 bases between. CDR3 DNA: TGTGCCAGCAGTTTATTCGGCCAGGGGCGCAATCAGCCCCAGCATTTT. Protein sequence: CASSLFGQGRNQPQHF.

In the case of this clonotype: Given a much more abundant clone one base away, this may be a read error. The rearrangement uses TRBV6-2 or TRBV6-3 and TRBJ1-1; TRBD1 matches at 9 bases. Germline V lookup: CDR1 MNHEY, CDR2 SVGEGT. J was trimmed by 5 bases and V by 2 bases; bases with no gene match: 3. The CDR3 loop spans 14 amino acids. CDR3: CASSYGDRETEAFF. CDR3 coding DNA: TGTGCCAGCAGTTACGGGGACAGGGAGACTGAAGCTTTCTTT.

This clonotype was detected ten times or more. The chain joins TRBV2 to TRBJ2-7, with unresolved D. V was pared by 3 bases and J by 6 bases, with 15 bases between. CDR1 and CDR2 (germline): SNHLY, FYNNEI. CDR3 length: 14 residues. The CDR3 sequence is CASSDRYLSGEQYF. Written as DNA, the CDR3 is TGTGCCAGCAGTGACAGGTACTTATCTGGCGAGCAGTACTTC.

This clonotype turned up a few times. The gene calls are TRBV7-2 and TRBJ2-7; 8 nucleotides line up with TRBD1. Germline CDR1 and CDR2: SGHTA and FQGNSA. With V trimmed by 5 bases and J by 4 bases, 7 bases remained unmatched. This CDR3 spans 14 amino acids. The CDR3 DNA sequence: TGTGCCAGCAGCCGGGGACAGGTGCCTTACGAGCAGTACTTC. Its protein product is CASSRGQVPYEQYF.

This clonotype turned up a few times. The rearrangement links TRBV28 to TRBJ1-2; TRBD1 might be the D (6 bases). Per germline, CDR1 MDHEN and CDR2 SYDVKM. This CDR3 spans 12 amino acids. Deletions cut 8 bases from V and 7 bases from J, with 14 bases between. CDR3 sequence reads: CASLTGLGGYTF. DNA for the CDR3: TGTGCCAGCCTGACAGGTTTAGGTGGCTACACCTTC.